This T cell receptor beta chain emerged from a study of metastatic and nonmetastatic thyroid tumors. No patient received treatment before thyroid surgery. General study results and limits: In blood and tumor, TCR beta diversity was reportedly significantly higher in malignant thyroid tumors than in benign nodules.

Per the original methods: A classifier of distant metastasis in papillary thyroid cancer was built from CDR3 differences (across clinicopathological groups). Through MiXCR, TCRdb re-clonotyped the PCR reads. These V and J calls originate from TCRdb's pipeline instead of the authors' own analysis. This sample has about 39,000 clones, with approximately 15% found just once. CDR1 is MNHEY, CDR2 SMNVEV, per germline (reference sequence). The CDR3 is made up of 15 amino acids. With 8 bases removed from V and 1 base from J, the gap between germline ends came to 15 bases. In this sample, this clone turned up many times. Its antigen is still unknown.

The rearrangement joins TRBV27 to TRBJ1-5, with a weak D call TRBD1 (5 bases). Specimen: blood. This receptor was obtained from a female donor with papillary thyroid cancer or a benign thyroid nodule (not recorded which). Some clones in this sample may be carry-over from other donors' samples. As DNA, the CDR3 is TGTGCCAGCGAGCATGGGGGGGAAAGCAATCAGCCCCAGCATTTT. It translates to CASEHGGESNQPQHF.